This TCR beta chain was profiled in a study of T cell changes during pregnancy in multiple sclerosis. Using immunoSEQ multiplex PCR, the repertoire was profiled, and TCRdb retains in-frame clones only, with some absent. Of 20,000 to 25,000 clones detected, approximately 90% appear once; the ten largest clones hold 0.5% to 0.7%. The CDR3 runs 14 residues. Trimming left V 5 bases short and J 9 bases short, with 17 bases between. From germline, CDR1 is SGHTA and CDR2 FQGTGA. The input for sequencing was CD4+ T cells from peripheral blood mononuclear cells, taken after pregnancy. The chain combines TRBV7-3 with TRBJ2-1; TRBD2 is a possible D gene (5 bases). This TCR derives from a female donor in good health, enrolled as a control in a pregnancy study. The CDR3 DNA is TGTGCCAGCAGCCCCTCCCCACTAGATACTGAGCAGTTCTTC. Translated: CASSPSPLDTEQFF.